The 4 T cell receptor beta chains below all came from one sample that was sequenced in a study of control samples from healthy donors and cancer patients. Only in-frame clones appear in the TCRdb table, and some are missing; sequencing was by immunoSEQ multiplex PCR. This table has more than 85,000 clones, around 89% appearing once. Material: blood. Source of these receptors: a woman aged 45-60 years in good health.

The chain joins TRBV19 to TRBJ2-1, with D possibly being TRBD1 or TRBD2 (5 bases each). In germline, CDR1 is LNHDA, CDR2 SQIVND (reference sequence). V was pared by 4 bases and J by 6 bases, with 16 bases between. The CDR3 contains 15 residues. DNA for the CDR3: TGTGCCAGTAGTACCGGGACCCATGTAGGCAATGAGCAGTTCTTC. Protein product: CASSTGTHVGNEQFF.

The CDR3 nucleotides read TGTGCCTGGAGTGTAGGGGGTATTGAGACCGGGGAGCTGTTTTTT. This sequence encodes CAWSVGGIETGELFF. The V gene is TRBV30, the J gene TRBJ2-2; D possibly corresponds to TRBD1 (6 bases). Germline V gives CDR1 GTSNPN, CDR2 SVGIG (reference sequence). Trimming removed 0 bases at V and 5 bases at J, with 13 bases between. The CDR3 is 15 amino acids.

This clone was detected once. The chain employs TRBV30 and TRBJ2-7; D is unresolved. Per germline, CDR1 GTSNPN and CDR2 SVGIG (reference sequence). The CDR3 consists of 15 residues. The germline V and J ends were trimmed by 8 bases and 2 bases, with 22 bases remaining between them. This CDR3 is CATILNRRSTYEQYF. CDR3 DNA: TGTGCCACCATACTAAACCGAAGATCTACCTACGAGCAGTACTTC.

This chain joins TRBV2 and TRBJ2-2; maybe TRBD2 (5 bases). CDR3 size: 13 residues. Germline CDR1 is SNHLY and CDR2 is FYNNEI. V lost 8 bases and J 4 bases, leaving 11 bases between the germline ends. CDR3 bases: TGTGCCAGCGAGGGTAGCCCCACCGGGGAGCTGTTTTTT. Residues: CASEGSPTGELFF.